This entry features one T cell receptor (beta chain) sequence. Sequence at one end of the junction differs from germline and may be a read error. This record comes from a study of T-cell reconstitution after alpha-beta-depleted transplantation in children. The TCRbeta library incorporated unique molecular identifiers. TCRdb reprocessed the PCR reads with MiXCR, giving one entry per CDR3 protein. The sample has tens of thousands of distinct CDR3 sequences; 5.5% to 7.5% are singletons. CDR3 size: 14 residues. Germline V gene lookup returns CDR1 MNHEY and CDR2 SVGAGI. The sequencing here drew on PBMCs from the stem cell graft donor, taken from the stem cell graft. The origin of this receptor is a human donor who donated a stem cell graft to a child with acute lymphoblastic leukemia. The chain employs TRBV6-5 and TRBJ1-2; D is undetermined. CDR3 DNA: TGTGCCAGCAGTTTCTCCCACTATAACTATGGCTACACCTTT. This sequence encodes CASSFSHYNYGYTF.